Here is one T cell receptor beta chain with its context. The target antigen is unknown. This entry comes from a study of cytomegalovirus exposure and HLA in healthy donors. Each donor's status was that of a healthy bone marrow donor. Use of 60 Vbeta and 13 Jbeta primers characterized the PCR. Repertoires were generated with immunoSEQ multiplex PCR, while TCRdb's copy carries only in-frame clones and drops some. This sample has about 110,000 clones, with around four fifths found just once. V was pared by 5 bases and J by 1 base, with 3 bases of the junction left unmatched. In germline, CDR1 is MNHNY, CDR2 SVGAGI (reference sequence). The CDR3 has 15 amino acids. Overall study findings and caveats: It is likely that the observed cluster of highly shared sequence variants was a sequencing artifact.

Material for sequencing was PBMCs. The rearrangement uses TRBV6-6 and TRBJ2-3, with 10 positions matching TRBD1. The origin of this receptor is a woman between 40 and 50 years old in good health and CMV-seronegative. In DNA, the CDR3 is TGTGCCAGCAGTGACGGGACAGGGGGCACAGATACGCAGTATTTT. Encoded protein: CASSDGTGGTDTQYF.